The rows below give T cell receptor beta chains drawn from one sample of a study of PD-1 blockade in mismatch repair-deficient tumors. Assay used: immunoSEQ multiplex PCR; TCRdb lists only in-frame clones, some missing. In the table there are tens of thousands of clones, 78% of which are singletons. Sequencing used peripheral blood, obtained 4 weeks after starting pembrolizumab. These receptors were obtained from an adult with mismatch repair-deficient cancer. The CDR3 runs from the conserved cysteine through the conserved F or W. The D gene is left open where the match is weak. The size of a clone is reported for some rows only, either as once, few or many, or as a class for expanded clones.

>TRBJ2-7|.|.|TRBV29-1
TGCAGCGTTCGTTCAGGGGACCTCTCCTACGAGCAGTACTTC
CSVRSGDLSYEQYF
>TRBJ2-3|TRBD1|.|TRBV18
TGTGCCAGCTCACCCGGGACAGGGGGCCTATCATGGGATACGCAGTATTTT
CASSPGTGGLSWDTQYF
>TRBJ2-1|.|few|TRBV6-5
TGTGCCAGCAGTTTCAAGTATGAGCAGTTCTTC
CASSFKYEQFF
>TRBJ2-5|TRBD2|.|TRBV11-2
TGTGCCAGCAGCCTTTCAGGGCGACTAGCGGGGCAAGAGACCCAGTACTTC
CASSLSGRLAGQETQYF
>TRBJ2-7|TRBD1|.|TRBV2
TGTGCCAGCAGTGTTTCTTGGACAGGGGACCGCTACGAGCAGTACTTC
CASSVSWTGDRYEQYF
>TRBJ2-3|.|.|TRBV5-1
TGCGCCAGCAGCTTGAACACAGATACGCAGTATTTT
CASSLNTDTQYF
>TRBJ2-1|.|few|TRBV27
TGTGCCAGCAGTTACGACCGCGGAAAGGAGCAGTTCTTC
CASSYDRGKEQFF
>TRBJ2-1|.|few|TRBV7-3
TGTGCCAGCAGCTTATGGACGGAGAATGAGCAGTTCTTC
CASSLWTENEQFF
>TRBJ1-2|.|.|TRBV9
TGTGCCAGCAGCATCAACTATGGCTACACCTTC
CASSINYGYTF
>TRBJ2-7|TRBD1|.|TRBV5-1
TGCGCCAGCAGCTTGCAGGGACAGGGCACCTACGAGCAGTACTTC
CASSLQGQGTYEQYF
>TRBJ2-7|TRBD1|.|TRBV7-2
TGTGCCAGCAGCTGGGACAGGGGGCGCGAGCAGTACTTC
CASSWDRGREQYF
>TRBJ2-7|.|.|TRBV12-2
TGTGCAAGTCGCAGGACTAGCGGGAGGATCGGGACCTACGAGCAGTACTTC
CASRRTSGRIGTYEQYF
>TRBJ1-1|.|.|TRBV6-5
TGTGCCAGCAGTTACTCGGTGTTTCGGGGGCCCACTGAAGCTTTCTTT
CASSYSVFRGPTEAFF
>TRBJ1-2|.|.|TRBV28
TGTGCCAGCGGGGGAGGGAGTAACTATGGCTACACCTTC
CASGGGSNYGYTF
>TRBJ2-5|.|.|TRBV5-5
TGTGCCAGCAGCTTGGGGCGGATACAAGAGACCCAGTACTTC
CASSLGRIQETQYF
>TRBJ2-5|.|.|TRBV7-8
TGTGCCAGCAGTCGGCGGGGGCTCCAAGAGACCCAGTACTTC
CASSRRGLQETQYF
>TRBJ2-5|.|.|TRBV7-9
TGTGCCAGCAGCCGAGGACACAACCCGGGGGAGACCCAGTACTTC
CASSRGHNPGETQYF
>TRBJ2-5|TRBD2|.|TRBV27
TGTGCCAGCGGGACTAGCGGGAGGGTACGGCAAGAGACCCAGTACTTC
CASGTSGRVRQETQYF
>TRBJ1-6|.|.|TRBV5-6
TGTGCCAGCAGCTTGGATAGATATAATTCACCCCTCCACTTT
CASSLDRYNSPLHF
>TRBJ2-3|.|.|TRBV21-1
TGTGCCAGCAACCACACAGATACGCAGTATTTT
CASNHTDTQYF
>TRBJ2-5|TRBD2|.|TRBV5-1
TGCGCCAGCAGCTTGGTAGTAGCGGGATACCAAGAGACCCAGTACTTC
CASSLVVAGYQETQYF
>TRBJ2-1|TRBD2|.|TRBV5-6
TGTGCCAGCAGCTTGGGGGGGGCTAGCGGGAGCCTCTACAATGAGCAGTTCTTC
CASSLGGASGSLYNEQFF
>TRBJ2-5|TRBD2|few|TRBV7-2
TGTGCCAGCAGGTCTCCGGCGGGGGAGTGGGAGACCCAGTACTTC
CASRSPAGEWETQYF
>TRBJ1-2|.|.|TRBV2
TGTGCCAGCAGTGAAAGCGGCACGGGGATGCGGGATGGCTACACCTTC
CASSESGTGMRDGYTF
>TRBJ2-3|.|.|TRBV19
TGTGCCAGCATGGGGGTTTCGGGGTACACAGATACGCAGTATTTT
CASMGVSGYTDTQYF
>TRBJ2-1|TRBD2|.|TRBV9
TGTGCCAGCAGCGTAGGGACTAGCGGGGGCACCTACAATGAGCAGTTCTTC
CASSVGTSGGTYNEQFF
>TRBJ2-1|.|.|TRBV7-6
TGTGCCAGCAGCTTGTCCGGGAGCTCCTACAATGAGCAGTTCTTC
CASSLSGSSYNEQFF
>TRBJ2-7|TRBD1|.|TRBV19
TGTGCCAGTAGTTCCCGTACCGGGACAGGCCACTACGAGCAGTACTTC
CASSSRTGTGHYEQYF
>TRBJ1-1|.|.|TRBV6-5
TGTGCCAGCAGTTACAGTACGATCTTGGCAGCTGAAGCTTTCTTT
CASSYSTILAAEAFF
>TRBJ2-1|TRBD2|.|TRBV19
TGTGCCAGTAGAACTAGCGGATCCTACAATGAGCAGTTCTTC
CASRTSGSYNEQFF
>TRBJ2-7|.|.|TRBV7-9
TGTGCCAGCAGCTTAGTTCAGGGGCTCGGCGAGCAGTACTTC
CASSLVQGLGEQYF
>TRBJ1-2|TRBD1|once|TRBV29-1
TGCAGCGTACCCACTACAGGGGATGGTGGCCACACCTTC
CSVPTTGDGGHTF
>TRBJ1-2|.|.|TRBV10-2
TGCGCCAGCAGCGAACACTACCGCTGGGACATTTATGGCTACACCTTC
CASSEHYRWDIYGYTF
>TRBJ1-1|.|.|TRBV6-6
TGTGCCAGCAGTTCGGAGGGAGGGGAAACTGAAGCTTTCTTT
CASSSEGGETEAFF
>TRBJ2-7|.|.|TRBV23-1
TGCGCCAGCAGTCTTAGCTGGGGTTATAGCAACGAGCAGTACTTC
CASSLSWGYSNEQYF
>TRBJ1-5|TRBD1|.|TRBV6-4
TGTGCCAGCATTAACAGGGGGGTAATCAGCAATCAGCCCCAGCATTTT
CASINRGVISNQPQHF